This TCR beta chain was identified during a study of OX40 agonist ivuxolimab in advanced cancers. Relative to its sample, this clone is medium-sized. Its antigen is undetermined. Sequencing used immunoSEQ multiplex PCR; TCRdb keeps in-frame clones, though not all of them. Of 27,000 or so clones in the sample, 70% to 90% were seen once. Regarding the study as a whole: Clonal expansion from baseline to week 6 occurred in both CD4+ and CD8+ T cells.

This receptor was obtained from an adult with an advanced solid tumor such as melanoma, head and neck, liver or kidney cancer. The sequenced sample was CD4+ or CD8+ T cells sorted from blood, obtained in a trial of the OX40 agonist ivuxolimab.

The CDR3 bases are TGTGCCAGCAGCCTAGGGACTAGCTGGTTCTTC. Translated, it gives CASSLGTSWFF. This rearrangement joins TRBV7-9 to TRBJ2-1; 9 nucleotides line up with TRBD2. CDR3 size: 11 residues. Looked up from germline, CDR1 is SEHNR and CDR2 is FQNEAQ (reference sequence). Trimming removed 5 bases from V and 15 bases from J; junction bases left unmatched: 5.